The TCR beta chain described here comes from a study of cytomegalovirus exposure and HLA in healthy donors. Study findings and constraints: Reportedly, fewer N-insertions than the approximately 680-donor mean appeared in an Asian-associated ancestry cluster in a later analysis. Further analysis was carried out later, and it showed several of the most significant clusters appearing linked to common viral pathogens. With further analysis later on, most CMV-associated TCR beta chains appeared HLA-restricted.

Amplification used 60 Vbeta primers and 13 Jbeta primers. The data were produced by immunoSEQ multiplex PCR, yet TCRdb's version contains in-frame clones alone and is incomplete. The table shows roughly 110,000 clones, with about 75% occurring only once. Of note for this clone: Its specificity is not known.

Trimming removed 0 bases from V and 5 bases from J; junction bases left unmatched: 9. CDR1 and CDR2 from the germline V gene are SGHRS and YFSETQ. This CDR3 has 16 residues. The clonotype originates from a man in his forties or fifties in good health and CMV-seronegative. The chain recombines TRBV5-1 with TRBJ2-5, with TRBD2 identical over 8 bases. What was sequenced was PBMCs. The CDR3 region is CASSLGVGGATETQYF. CDR3 bases: TGCGCCAGCAGCTTGGGTGTCGGGGGGGCCACGGAGACCCAGTACTTC.